The rows below give T cell receptor beta chains drawn from one sample of a study of T cell responses to AZD1222 COVID-19 vaccine. The assay was immunoSEQ multiplex PCR, and TCRdb's table has in-frame clones only and misses some. Of approximately 110,000 clones in the sample, around 95% are singletons; the top ten hold 2% to 2.5%. Sequencing was performed on peripheral blood, taken on day 0 of AZD1222 vaccination. The receptors here all came from an adult in good health. The CDR3 runs from the conserved cysteine through the conserved F or W. D genes are given only for firm matches. Clone size is not always given. Where it is, it says once, few, many or a class for expanded clones.

CDR3 protein: CASSYSWQGQTEAFF
CDR3 DNA: TGTGCCAGCAGTTACAGTTGGCAGGGACAAACTGAAGCTTTCTTT
J gene: TRBJ1-1
V gene: TRBV6-5
D gene: -
clone size: -

CDR3 protein: CASIRGTEAFF
CDR3 DNA: TGTGCCAGCATCAGGGGTACTGAAGCTTTCTTT
J gene: TRBJ1-1
V gene: TRBV7-9
D gene: -
clone size: -

CDR3 protein: CASSLASGKETQYF
CDR3 DNA: TGTGCCAGCAGCTTAGCTAGCGGAAAAGAGACCCAGTACTTC
J gene: TRBJ2-5
V gene: TRBV7-9
D gene: -
clone size: -

CDR3 protein: CASSNPTGGRNTIYF
CDR3 DNA: TGTGCCAGCTCAAACCCGACAGGTGGAAGAAACACCATATATTTT
J gene: TRBJ1-3
V gene: TRBV18
D gene: -
clone size: -

CDR3 protein: CSVYGAETEAFF
CDR3 DNA: TGCAGCGTTTACGGAGCCGAAACTGAAGCTTTCTTT
J gene: TRBJ1-1
V gene: TRBV29-1
D gene: -
clone size: -

CDR3 protein: CASSWTGEDQPQHF
CDR3 DNA: TGTGCCAGCTCATGGACAGGGGAAGATCAGCCCCAGCATTTT
J gene: TRBJ1-5
V gene: TRBV18
D gene: TRBD1
clone size: -

CDR3 protein: CASSSGTGTQPQHF
CDR3 DNA: TGTGCCAGCAGCTCGGGGACAGGGACCCAGCCCCAGCATTTT
J gene: TRBJ1-5
V gene: TRBV7-8
D gene: TRBD1
clone size: -

CDR3 protein: CASSLGYDRGTDTQYF
CDR3 DNA: TGTGCCAGCAGCTTGGGTTACGACAGGGGCACAGATACGCAGTATTTT
J gene: TRBJ2-3
V gene: TRBV5-6
D gene: TRBD1
clone size: once

CDR3 protein: CSPYRGYGYTF
CDR3 DNA: TGCAGTCCTTATAGGGGATATGGCTACACCTTC
J gene: TRBJ1-2
V gene: TRBV20-1
D gene: -
clone size: -

CDR3 protein: CATQKLVGNEQYF
CDR3 DNA: TGTGCCACCCAAAAGCTGGTCGGGAACGAGCAGTACTTC
J gene: TRBJ2-7
V gene: TRBV10-3
D gene: -
clone size: -

CDR3 protein: CASSEASGGEGTSGGPPGTQYF
CDR3 DNA: TGTGCCAGCAGTGAAGCGAGTGGAGGAGAAGGGACTAGCGGGGGGCCTCCGGGGACCCAGTACTTC
J gene: TRBJ2-5
V gene: TRBV6-1
D gene: TRBD2
clone size: -

CDR3 protein: CASSPGTVYNEQFF
CDR3 DNA: TGTGCCAGCAGCCCCGGGACAGTCTACAATGAGCAGTTCTTC
J gene: TRBJ2-1
V gene: TRBV27
D gene: TRBD1
clone size: -

CDR3 protein: CASSFTGLYGYTF
CDR3 DNA: TGTGCCAGCAGCTTCACAGGGCTCTATGGCTACACCTTC
J gene: TRBJ1-2
V gene: TRBV13
D gene: -
clone size: -

CDR3 protein: CASSQDRTGGNRRGEAFF
CDR3 DNA: TGTGCCAGCAGCCAAGATCGGACAGGGGGAAATCGGAGGGGCGAAGCTTTCTTT
J gene: TRBJ1-1
V gene: TRBV3-1/TRBV3-2
D gene: TRBD1
clone size: -

CDR3 protein: CASSNRVPDSYEQYF
CDR3 DNA: TGTGCCAGCAGTAACCGGGTCCCGGACTCCTACGAGCAGTACTTC
J gene: TRBJ2-7
V gene: TRBV6-2/TRBV6-3
D gene: -
clone size: once

CDR3 protein: CASSISYGSSYEQYF
CDR3 DNA: TGTGCCAGCAGCATATCCTATGGCAGCTCCTACGAGCAGTACTTC
J gene: TRBJ2-7
V gene: TRBV11-2
D gene: -
clone size: -

CDR3 protein: CATGGSVAYTEAFF
CDR3 DNA: TGTGCCACAGGGGGGTCGGTGGCGTACACTGAAGCTTTCTTT
J gene: TRBJ1-1
V gene: TRBV2
D gene: TRBD1
clone size: -

CDR3 protein: CSACGTGPGEQYF
CDR3 DNA: TGCAGCGCCTGCGGGACGGGACCTGGGGAGCAGTACTTC
J gene: TRBJ2-7
V gene: TRBV29-1
D gene: -
clone size: -

CDR3 protein: CASSLKGNQPQHF
CDR3 DNA: TGTGCCAGCAGTTTAAAGGGGAATCAGCCCCAGCATTTT
J gene: TRBJ1-5
V gene: TRBV28
D gene: -
clone size: -

CDR3 protein: CASSLGPNQPQHF
CDR3 DNA: TGCGCCAGCAGCTTGGGACCGAATCAGCCCCAGCATTTT
J gene: TRBJ1-5
V gene: TRBV5-1
D gene: -
clone size: few

CDR3 protein: CASSECPQHELNTEAFF
CDR3 DNA: TGTGCCAGCAGTGAATGCCCGCAACACGAGCTGAACACTGAAGCTTTCTTT
J gene: TRBJ1-1
V gene: TRBV25-1
D gene: -
clone size: -

CDR3 protein: CASSDWDSQNEQYF
CDR3 DNA: TGTGCCAGCAGTGACTGGGACAGCCAAAACGAGCAGTACTTC
J gene: TRBJ2-7
V gene: TRBV6-4
D gene: TRBD1
clone size: -

CDR3 protein: CASSESLGNQPQHF
CDR3 DNA: TGTGCCAGCAGTGAATCCCTGGGCAATCAGCCCCAGCATTTT
J gene: TRBJ1-5
V gene: TRBV25-1
D gene: -
clone size: -

CDR3 protein: CASRRAGIYEQYF
CDR3 DNA: TGTGCCAGCCGGAGGGCTGGGATCTACGAGCAGTACTTC
J gene: TRBJ2-7
V gene: TRBV28
D gene: -
clone size: -

CDR3 protein: CASSNQANGYTF
CDR3 DNA: TGTGCCAGCAGCAACCAGGCGAATGGCTACACCTTC
J gene: TRBJ1-2
V gene: TRBV7-2
D gene: -
clone size: -

CDR3 protein: CASTEGQFNEKLFF
CDR3 DNA: TGTGCCAGCACCGAGGGACAGTTTAATGAAAAACTGTTTTTT
J gene: TRBJ1-4
V gene: TRBV5-6
D gene: TRBD1
clone size: -

CDR3 protein: CASSPGRHSGANVLTF
CDR3 DNA: TGCGCCAGCAGCCCGGGACGTCACTCTGGGGCCAACGTCCTGACTTTC
J gene: TRBJ2-6
V gene: TRBV5-1
D gene: -
clone size: -

CDR3 protein: CASSRTDMNTEAFF
CDR3 DNA: TGTGCCAGTAGCCGGACAGATATGAACACTGAAGCTTTCTTT
J gene: TRBJ1-1
V gene: TRBV19
D gene: -
clone size: -

CDR3 protein: CASSSVGTGSYEQYF
CDR3 DNA: TGCGCCAGCAGCTCCGTGGGGACGGGCTCCTACGAGCAGTACTTC
J gene: TRBJ2-7
V gene: TRBV5-1
D gene: -
clone size: -

CDR3 protein: CSASLAGAVGELFF
CDR3 DNA: TGCAGTGCTAGTCTAGCGGGAGCGGTCGGGGAGCTGTTTTTT
J gene: TRBJ2-2
V gene: TRBV20-1
D gene: TRBD2
clone size: -

CDR3 protein: CASSEAIGGANEQFF
CDR3 DNA: TGTGCCAGCAGTGAAGCCATCGGGGGGGCCAATGAGCAGTTCTTC
J gene: TRBJ2-1
V gene: TRBV2
D gene: TRBD2
clone size: -

CDR3 protein: CSVGTAGYGYTF
CDR3 DNA: TGCAGCGTCGGGACGGCGGGGTATGGCTACACCTTC
J gene: TRBJ1-2
V gene: TRBV29-1
D gene: -
clone size: -

CDR3 protein: CASSVTGQQHSTNEKLFF
CDR3 DNA: TGTGCCAGCAGCGTGACGGGACAGCAACATTCAACTAATGAAAAACTGTTTTTT
J gene: TRBJ1-4
V gene: TRBV9
D gene: TRBD1
clone size: -

CDR3 protein: CASRAAGGAGYEQYF
CDR3 DNA: TGTGCCAGCAGGGCCGCAGGGGGCGCGGGCTACGAGCAGTACTTC
J gene: TRBJ2-7
V gene: TRBV6-5
D gene: TRBD1
clone size: -

CDR3 protein: CASSLSLDQPQHF
CDR3 DNA: TGTGCCAGCAGTTTATCCCTCGATCAGCCCCAGCATTTT
J gene: TRBJ1-5
V gene: TRBV28
D gene: -
clone size: -

CDR3 protein: CASSLDLYQETQYF
CDR3 DNA: TGTGCCAGCAGCTTAGACCTGTACCAAGAGACCCAGTACTTC
J gene: TRBJ2-5
V gene: TRBV11-2
D gene: -
clone size: -

CDR3 protein: CASSLRGLNTEAFF
CDR3 DNA: TGTGCCAGCAGTTTACGTGGTTTGAACACTGAAGCTTTCTTT
J gene: TRBJ1-1
V gene: TRBV27
D gene: -
clone size: -

CDR3 protein: CASSQVNTEAFF
CDR3 DNA: TGTGCCAGCAGCCAAGTGAACACTGAAGCTTTCTTT
J gene: TRBJ1-1
V gene: TRBV3-1/TRBV3-2
D gene: -
clone size: -

CDR3 protein: CASSLGQGRSPLHF
CDR3 DNA: TGTGCCAGCAGTTTAGGACAGGGTCGGTCACCCCTCCACTTT
J gene: TRBJ1-6
V gene: TRBV28
D gene: TRBD1
clone size: -

CDR3 protein: CASSQAGRRDEQFF
CDR3 DNA: TGTGCCAGCAGCCAAGCGGGACGCCGCGATGAGCAGTTCTTC
J gene: TRBJ2-1
V gene: TRBV3-1/TRBV3-2
D gene: -
clone size: -

CDR3 protein: CASIPTPGETDYEQYF
CDR3 DNA: TGTGCCAGCATCCCTACCCCCGGAGAGACCGATTACGAGCAGTACTTC
J gene: TRBJ2-7
V gene: TRBV28
D gene: -
clone size: -

CDR3 protein: CASSLGPLNTGELFF
CDR3 DNA: TGTGCCAGCAGCTTGGGGCCTCTAAACACCGGGGAGCTGTTTTTT
J gene: TRBJ2-2
V gene: TRBV7-3
D gene: -
clone size: -

CDR3 protein: CASQSPFRGARNIQYF
CDR3 DNA: TGTGCCAGCCAATCTCCGTTTCGGGGGGCTCGAAACATTCAGTACTTC
J gene: TRBJ2-4
V gene: TRBV19
D gene: -
clone size: -

CDR3 protein: CASSDLDRGGEKLFF
CDR3 DNA: TGTGCCAGCAGCGACCTGGACAGGGGCGGAGAAAAACTGTTTTTT
J gene: TRBJ1-4
V gene: TRBV28
D gene: TRBD1
clone size: -

CDR3 protein: CASSADRGVRAFF
CDR3 DNA: TGTGCCAGCAGTGCGGACAGGGGGGTCCGCGCTTTCTTT
J gene: TRBJ1-1
V gene: TRBV6-4
D gene: TRBD1
clone size: -

CDR3 protein: CASSPQEDYGYTF
CDR3 DNA: TGTGCCAGCTCACCGCAGGAAGACTATGGCTACACCTTC
J gene: TRBJ1-2
V gene: TRBV18
D gene: -
clone size: -

CDR3 protein: CASGRQAPYGYTF
CDR3 DNA: TGTGCCAGCGGAAGACAGGCGCCCTATGGCTACACCTTC
J gene: TRBJ1-2
V gene: TRBV27
D gene: -
clone size: -

CDR3 protein: CASSVGGFGVNTEAFF
CDR3 DNA: TGTGCCAGCAGCGTAGGGGGGTTTGGGGTGAACACTGAAGCTTTCTTT
J gene: TRBJ1-1
V gene: TRBV9
D gene: -
clone size: -

CDR3 protein: CASSSMTGVYSNQPQHF
CDR3 DNA: TGTGCCAGCAGTAGCATGACAGGGGTATATAGCAATCAGCCCCAGCATTTT
J gene: TRBJ1-5
V gene: TRBV2
D gene: TRBD1
clone size: -

CDR3 protein: CASSELRVGYTF
CDR3 DNA: TGTGCCAGCAGTGAACTCAGGGTTGGCTACACCTTC
J gene: TRBJ1-2
V gene: TRBV2
D gene: -
clone size: -

CDR3 protein: CANKGGVDTEAFF
CDR3 DNA: TGTGCCAACAAGGGGGGGGTGGACACTGAAGCTTTCTTT
J gene: TRBJ1-1
V gene: TRBV10-3
D gene: -
clone size: -

CDR3 protein: CASKGQAGNEKLFF
CDR3 DNA: TGTGCCAGCAAGGGACAGGCCGGGAATGAAAAACTGTTTTTT
J gene: TRBJ1-4
V gene: TRBV6-5
D gene: TRBD1
clone size: -

CDR3 protein: CASSLGEGEQFF
CDR3 DNA: TGTGCCAGCAGCTTGGGTGAAGGGGAGCAGTTCTTC
J gene: TRBJ2-1
V gene: TRBV5-4
D gene: -
clone size: -

CDR3 protein: CASSRTGDGYTF
CDR3 DNA: TGTGCCAGCAGCAGAACAGGAGATGGCTACACCTTC
J gene: TRBJ1-2
V gene: TRBV5-4
D gene: -
clone size: -

CDR3 protein: CASEDRVFHEQYF
CDR3 DNA: TGTGCCAGTGAGGACAGGGTATTCCACGAGCAGTACTTC
J gene: TRBJ2-7
V gene: TRBV6-5
D gene: TRBD1
clone size: -

CDR3 protein: CAISRGGDYEQYF
CDR3 DNA: TGTGCCATCAGCAGAGGGGGGGACTACGAGCAGTACTTC
J gene: TRBJ2-7
V gene: TRBV10-3
D gene: -
clone size: -

CDR3 protein: CASSFNSNRVKGYNEQFF
CDR3 DNA: TGTGCCAGCAGCTTTAATTCGAACAGGGTAAAGGGCTACAATGAGCAGTTCTTC
J gene: TRBJ2-1
V gene: TRBV11-3
D gene: -
clone size: -